This TCR beta chain appears in the sequencing data of a study of cytomegalovirus exposure and HLA in healthy donors (TCRdb year 2017). General notes on the study: An earlier analysis of approximately 590 of the donors reported approximately 300 Gb of sequence data and 117 million unique TCR beta sequences from 150 million to 200 million T cells. An early release that covered some 640 HLA-typed donors contained about 290 gigabases of sequencing data and tens of millions of unique TCR sequences. Of the approximately 400 genotyped donors, about 84% fell in the genetic ancestry cluster associated with self-reported Caucasian donors. The aim of the study was to test whether cataloging public T cell receptors could identify signatures of past pathogen exposure. The study used immunosequencing to profile the T cell repertoires of about 670 subjects and linked those repertoires to cytomegalovirus serostatus. In addition to the first cohort of 666 subjects, a separate validation cohort of approximately 130 different subjects was used. High-throughput TCR immunosequencing, statistical association of individual TCRs with disease status, and machine learning were combined to predict cytomegalovirus infection status. A later analysis re-examined previously published TCR beta repertoires from just over 650 donors and added high-resolution HLA genotyping to investigate patterns of TCR occurrence. The later analysis used no new phenotypic data to find candidate immune exposures, relying instead on TCR beta sequences and their occurrence across donors. An earlier analysis of 587 of the donors used high-throughput TCR beta sequencing to judge whether each TCR beta V gene segment behaved as functional or pseudogenic. Donor age, sex, ethnicity and CMV serostatus were compiled together with the repertoire data. A later genetic analysis took genome-wide SNP genotypes for about three fifths of the 666 donors and used that subset as a discovery cohort. Every discovery cohort repertoire had been produced on one sequencing platform. Class I and class II HLA loci were covered by the typing at four-digit resolution. Typing coverage varied by locus: roughly 620-640 donors for A, B, C, DRB1 and DQB1; roughly 520 for DQA1; some 610 for DPA1; 400 to 480 for DPB1. Several DR-DQ haplotypes were handled as single units for association and clustering, since linkage in the cohort was strong. Among roughly 400 genotyped donors of the cohort, an average of around 250,000 unique TCR beta nucleotide sequences was sequenced per donor, of which about 18% were non-productive.

The cohort was made up of 666 healthy bone marrow donors. At the time of sampling, every cohort member was nominally healthy, though immune exposures that went unrecorded were likely present. The donor tested CMV seropositive and was one of the 289 seropositive cohort members. Every donor gave a peripheral blood sample, and the peripheral blood mononuclear cells from that sample were used for TCR beta sequencing. The Qiagen DNeasy Blood Extraction Kit was used to extract genomic DNA from the blood cell samples. Receptors were amplified or captured by the immunoSEQ multiplex PCR assay. A mixture of 60 forward primers for TCR Vbeta segments and 13 reverse primers for TCR Jbeta segments was used in the multiplex PCR. The CDR3 region of rearranged TCR beta genes was amplified from genomic DNA with a multiplex PCR assay. The Illumina HiSeq System was used to sequence the amplified TCR beta libraries as 87-base-pair reads. From the authors' description of their analysis: A later analysis tallied 75 million to 95 million unique TCR beta chains across the 666 repertoires, and roughly 11 million of those chains were shared by two or more donors. To remove PCR and sequencing errors, raw reads were error-corrected and collapsed into unique sequences using a nearest-neighbor algorithm that merged closely related sequences. Alignment of CDR3 sequences to IMGT reference sequences was used to assign V, D and J gene segments. Each retained sequence needed at least a six-nucleotide match to both a V gene segment and a J gene segment. Rearrangements were called productive when the CDR3 lacked stop codons and stayed in frame with V and J; all others were non-productive. CDR3 was defined according to IMGT convention as the region running from the second conserved V-encoded cysteine to the conserved J-encoded phenylalanine. The earlier analysis of some 600 of the donors excluded sequences that lacked an unambiguous match to a single V gene segment. An earlier analysis of several hundred of the donors classified V segments as functional when productive rearrangements were above 56.7% and as segregating when the standard deviation between donors was above 5%. A statistical classification framework was built for diagnosing cytomegalovirus status from the catalog of TCR beta chain sequences. A later analysis assigned V and J genes by comparing TCR nucleotide sequences with IMGT/GENE-DB human TR gene sequences. A later analysis assigned CDR3 sequences and most-parsimonious VDJ recombination scenarios with the TCRdist pipeline. In a later analysis, every TCR beta chain was defined by the combination of its CDR3 amino acid sequence and its V-gene family, and reads without a unique V-gene family were dropped. To address suspected cross-contamination and a sequencing artifact, a later analysis removed around 590 highly shared, low-generation-probability nucleotide sequences. For each public chain, a later analysis derived a clonal expansion index from normalized ranks of inferred template counts within each repertoire. In a later analysis, generation probabilities were computed with a VDJ recombination model fitted to out-of-frame rearrangements, and the resulting probabilities were checked against IGoR. A later analysis scored TCR-TCR, TCR-HLA and TCR-CMV co-occurrence with hypergeometric tests, applying a repertoire-size bias correction to TCR pairs. A later analysis estimated false discovery rates by permuting HLA or CMV assignments 20 times. In a later analysis, co-occurring TCRs were grouped with DBSCAN, and TCRdist sequence similarity was added when clustering was performed within HLA-allele-positive subsets. Repertoires with fewer than 30,000 or more than 120,000 public chains were left out of co-occurrence clustering, as were five repertoires with anomalous nucleotide sharing. The table was pulled from immuneACCESS by TCRdb, which kept in-frame rearrangements only. Such tables lose some clones; where checked, under half of the loss comes from unresolved V genes, and the rest has no known cause. V and J calls plus clone size are reproduced from that table; the DNA served to infer D and trimming. This sample holds about 98,000 clones; around three quarters were observed only once. Together, the top ten hold over 15% of the sample.

V trim: 4 bases; J trim: 3 bases; unmatched bases: 6. The germline V gene (reference sequence) yields MNHNY for CDR1 and SVGAGI for CDR2. From the cysteine through the phenylalanine, the CDR3 covers 16 amino acids. Solely the CDR3 DNA is kept, with 48 bases framed from the first base. Results the study describes overall, beyond this receptor: Because HLA typing was unavailable for some donors at each locus, only the typed subset was used in association tests. Assigning TCR associations to individual alleles was difficult when HLA alleles, especially DR and DQ, strongly co-occurred. According to the authors, the approach could potentially be generalized to other disease states and immunological phenotypes. Specific HLA alleles were associated with roughly 17,000 TCR beta sequences at a false discovery rate of 0.05 in a later analysis. In a later analysis, TCR association rates were found to vary across HLA loci, with the most associated TCRs seen for DRB1 alleles and the fewest for HLA-C alleles. Linkage disequilibrium might explain the correlated functional status among segregating V segments, but an unknown experimental factor could not be excluded. A later genetic analysis reported fewer N-insertions in productive TCRs among donors in an Asian-associated ancestry cluster than the approximately 670-donor mean. The classifier was reported to diagnose cytomegalovirus status with high specificity and sensitivity in both the original and validation cohorts. Sequencing depth was assumed to be roughly uniform across donors in the presence/absence analyses, though that assumption may not hold. About 17 rarely observed V segments, including chromosome 9 orphons, were excluded from the earlier analysis of several hundred of the donors because counts were too low. A further reported finding was that TCR beta sequences accurately predicted the HLA-A and HLA-B alleles for most subjects in the first cohort. CMV serostatus was the only immune exposure information available for the cohort. The sequencing pipeline was judged likely to have produced a cluster of highly shared sequence variants as a technical artifact. In a later analysis, HLA-associated TCR beta chains were found to be more clonally expanded and to have lower generation probabilities than equally common non-associated chains. In a later genetic analysis, a missense DCLRE1C variant was associated with V-gene and J-gene trimming of TCR beta chains, and the association was replicated in an independent cohort. While some public TCRs were present in many individuals, most TCR sequences turned up only very rarely across donors. Only TCR beta chains were sequenced in this cohort, and the absence of alpha or paired-chain data limited detectable features. Broadly in line with IMGT annotations, most TCR beta V segments showed up in productive rearrangements about 87% or about 30% of the time in an earlier analysis of a few hundred of the donors. The 87-base-pair reads could not distinguish some IMGT-functional V segments, including TRBV6-2 and TRBV6-3, so those segments were excluded. In vitro tests confirmed that a few of the cytomegalovirus-associated TCR beta chains recognize cytomegalovirus antigens. According to a later analysis, parvovirus B19, influenza, CMV and Epstein-Barr virus appeared linked to several top co-occurrence clusters. The study gave a list of over 150 TCR beta chains associated with cytomegalovirus. According to a later analysis, most CMV-associated TCR beta chains appeared to be HLA-restricted, and the HLA associations seemed to be driven largely by CMV exposure.

Note on this clone: Its cognate antigen has yet to be identified. The record has no base qualities; no much larger clone is one base away.

The sample consisted of PBMCs. This clonotype was sampled from a man aged 60 to 75 in good health and CMV-seropositive. The sequence joins TRBV6-6 to TRBJ2-2, and 9 bases in between align with TRBD1. The CDR3 sequence is CASSFPGTGYTGELFF. DNA sequence: TGTGCCAGCAGTTTCCCCGGGACAGGGTACACCGGGGAGCTGTTTTTT.